The sequence of this TCR beta chain was determined in a study of graft-versus-host responses after intestinal transplantation. Whole-study context: Transplants were multivisceral, liver-intestinal, or isolated intestinal. All of the recipients had induction that used anti-thymocyte globulin, then tacrolimus and steroids for around three years. Study observations and caveats: Recipient bone marrow held GvH clones, some seen earlier in ileum or blood.

Germline V CDR1 and CDR2: LNHDA, SQIVND (reference sequence). The CDR3 loop spans 15 amino acids. V lost 7 bases to trimming and J lost 0 bases, with 13 bases between them. Marrow after transplant was taken from the posterior iliac crest or another site. This clone came up once. Its antigen is not known. The table came from immunoSEQ multiplex PCR; TCRdb's copy has only in-frame clones and leaves some out. The sample contains approximately 9,700 clones, about 95% of which appear only once. The chain recombines TRBV19 with TRBJ1-3; D gene ambiguous. The sample consisted of bone marrow, taken approximately 520 days after intestinal transplantation. This TCR was recovered from a human patient who received an intestinal transplant, so some T cells may come from the graft donor. The CDR3 reads CASIQGAFSGNTIYF. The CDR3 nucleotides are TGTGCCAGTATACAAGGCGCCTTCTCTGGAAACACCATATATTTT.